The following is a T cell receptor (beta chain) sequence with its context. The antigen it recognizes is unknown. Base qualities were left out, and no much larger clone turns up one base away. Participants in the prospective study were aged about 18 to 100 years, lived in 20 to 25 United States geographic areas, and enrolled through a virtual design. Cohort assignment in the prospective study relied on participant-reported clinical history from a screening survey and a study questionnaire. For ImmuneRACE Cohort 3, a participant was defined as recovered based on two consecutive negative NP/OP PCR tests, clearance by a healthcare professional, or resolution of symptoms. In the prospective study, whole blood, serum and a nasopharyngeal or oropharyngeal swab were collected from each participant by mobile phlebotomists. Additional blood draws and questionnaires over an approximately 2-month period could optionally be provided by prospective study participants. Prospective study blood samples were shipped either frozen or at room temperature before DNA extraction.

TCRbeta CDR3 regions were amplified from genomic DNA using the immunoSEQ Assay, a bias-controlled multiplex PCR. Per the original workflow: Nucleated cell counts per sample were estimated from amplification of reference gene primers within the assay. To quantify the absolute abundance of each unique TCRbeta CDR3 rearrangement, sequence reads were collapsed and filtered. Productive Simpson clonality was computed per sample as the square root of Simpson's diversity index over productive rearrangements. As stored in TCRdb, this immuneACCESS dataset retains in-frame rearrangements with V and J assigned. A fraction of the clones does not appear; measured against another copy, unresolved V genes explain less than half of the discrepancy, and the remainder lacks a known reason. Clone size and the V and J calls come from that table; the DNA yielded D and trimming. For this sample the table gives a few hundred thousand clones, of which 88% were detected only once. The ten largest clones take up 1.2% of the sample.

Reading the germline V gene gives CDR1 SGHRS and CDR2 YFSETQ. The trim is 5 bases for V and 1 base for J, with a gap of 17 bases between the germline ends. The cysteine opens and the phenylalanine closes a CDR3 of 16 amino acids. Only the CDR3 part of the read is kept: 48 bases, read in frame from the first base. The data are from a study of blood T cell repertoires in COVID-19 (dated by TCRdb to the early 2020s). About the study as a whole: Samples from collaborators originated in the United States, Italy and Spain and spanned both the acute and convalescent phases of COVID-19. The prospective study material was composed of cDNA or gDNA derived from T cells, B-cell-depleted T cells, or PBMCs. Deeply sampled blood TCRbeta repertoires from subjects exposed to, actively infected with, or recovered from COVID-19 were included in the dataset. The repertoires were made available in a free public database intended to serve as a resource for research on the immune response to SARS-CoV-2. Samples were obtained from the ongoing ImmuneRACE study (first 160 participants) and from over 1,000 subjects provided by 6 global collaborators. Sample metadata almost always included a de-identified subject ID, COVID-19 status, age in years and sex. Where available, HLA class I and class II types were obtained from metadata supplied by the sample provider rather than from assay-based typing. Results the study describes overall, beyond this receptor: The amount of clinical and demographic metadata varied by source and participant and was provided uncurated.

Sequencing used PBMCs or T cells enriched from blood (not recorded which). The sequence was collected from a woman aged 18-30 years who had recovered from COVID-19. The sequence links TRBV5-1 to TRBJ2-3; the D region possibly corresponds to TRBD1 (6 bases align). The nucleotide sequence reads TGCGCCAGCAGAGTCGAACAGGGCTTGGGCACAGATACGCAGTATTTT. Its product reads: CASRVEQGLGTDTQYF. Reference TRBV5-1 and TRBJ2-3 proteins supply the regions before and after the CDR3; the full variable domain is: KAGVTQTPRYLIKTRGQQVTLSCSPISGHRSVSWYQQTPGQGLQFLFEYFSETQRNKGNFPGRFSGRQFSNSRSEMNVSTLELGDSALYLCASRVEQGLGTDTQYFGPGTRLTVL.